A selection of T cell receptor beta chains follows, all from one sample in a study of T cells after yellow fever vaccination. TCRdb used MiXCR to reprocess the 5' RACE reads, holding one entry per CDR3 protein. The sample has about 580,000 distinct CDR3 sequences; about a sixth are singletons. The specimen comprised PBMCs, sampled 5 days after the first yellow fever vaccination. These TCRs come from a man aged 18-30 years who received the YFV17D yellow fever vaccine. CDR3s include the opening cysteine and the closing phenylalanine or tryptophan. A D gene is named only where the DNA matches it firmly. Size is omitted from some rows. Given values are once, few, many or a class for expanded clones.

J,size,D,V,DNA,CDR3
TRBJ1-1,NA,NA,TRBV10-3,TGTGCCATCAGTCCGGTCATGGGGGGTGAAGCTTTCTTT,CAISPVMGGEAFF
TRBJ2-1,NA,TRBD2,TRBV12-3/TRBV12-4,TGTGCCAGCAGTCCCCGGTTTGGACTAGAAGAACACAATGAGCAGTTCTTC,CASSPRFGLEEHNEQFF
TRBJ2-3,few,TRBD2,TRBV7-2,TGTGCCAGCAGTTATGTGTTTGGCGGGGGGGGGACAGATACGCAGTATTTT,CASSYVFGGGGTDTQYF
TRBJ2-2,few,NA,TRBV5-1,TGCGCCAGCACCAGAGAGGGGGCCGGGGAGCTGTTTTTT,CASTREGAGELFF
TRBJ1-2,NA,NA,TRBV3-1,TGTGCCAGCAGCCACCCCCGGGACGATGGCTACACCTTC,CASSHPRDDGYTF
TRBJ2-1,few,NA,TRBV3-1,TGTGCCAGCAGCCCTGCTGGGGTCTATAACAATGAGCAGTTCTTC,CASSPAGVYNNEQFF
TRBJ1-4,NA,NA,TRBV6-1,TGTGCCAGCAGCCCAGGGTCTAATGAAAAACTGTTTTTT,CASSPGSNEKLFF
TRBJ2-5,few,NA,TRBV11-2,TGTGCCAGCAGCTTGGAGTGGAGCGGAGGGACCCAGTACTTC,CASSLEWSGGTQYF
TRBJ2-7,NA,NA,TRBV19,TGTGCCAGTAGTATTGTGTCTACCTCTTACGAGCAGTACTTC,CASSIVSTSYEQYF
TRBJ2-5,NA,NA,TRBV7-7,TGTGCTAGCAGCTACGGGACCCATCCCGGGACCCAGTACTTC,CASSYGTHPGTQYF
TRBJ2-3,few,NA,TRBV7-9,TGTGCCAGCAGCGCTGCCGAGTCAGATACGCAGTATTTT,CASSAAESDTQYF
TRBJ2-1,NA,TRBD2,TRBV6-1,TGTGCCAGCAGGAGACTAGCGGGGGAAAATGAGCAGTTCTTC,CASRRLAGENEQFF
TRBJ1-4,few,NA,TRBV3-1,TGTGCCAGCAGCCAAGAAAAAAACTTCGTGGGACGGGACGAAAAACTGTTTTTT,CASSQEKNFVGRDEKLFF
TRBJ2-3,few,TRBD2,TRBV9,TGTGCCAGCAGCGTAGATGGGACTAGGCCCACAGATACGCAGTATTTT,CASSVDGTRPTDTQYF
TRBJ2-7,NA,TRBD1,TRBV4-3,TGCGCCAGCAGCCCGACAGGGGATAGAACCTACGAGCAGTACTTC,CASSPTGDRTYEQYF
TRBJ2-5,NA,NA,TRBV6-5,TGTGCCAGCAGTCGTGGGGTAGAGACCCAGTACTTC,CASSRGVETQYF
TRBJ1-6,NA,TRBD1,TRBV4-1,TGCGCCAGCAGCCAAGTACAGGGGGTATCACCCCTCCACTTT,CASSQVQGVSPLHF
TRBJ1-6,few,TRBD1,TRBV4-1,TGCGCCAGCAGCCCCCGGGACAGGGGTTTGTCACCCCTCCACTTT,CASSPRDRGLSPLHF
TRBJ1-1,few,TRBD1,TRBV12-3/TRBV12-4,TGTGCCAGCAGTTTAACAGGGGGCTGGACTGAAGCTTTCTTT,CASSLTGGWTEAFF
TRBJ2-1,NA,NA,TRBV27,TGTGCCAGCAGTTATGGGGGGTGGGATGAGCAGTTCTTC,CASSYGGWDEQFF
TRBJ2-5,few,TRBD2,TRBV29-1,TGCAGCGTTCCACTAGCGGGGATCCAAGAGACCCAGTACTTC,CSVPLAGIQETQYF
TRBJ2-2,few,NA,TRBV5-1,TGCGCCAGCAGCTTCGATTCGTCCACCGGGGAGCTGTTTTTT,CASSFDSSTGELFF
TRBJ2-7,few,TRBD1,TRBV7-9,TGTGCCAGCAGTAAAACGGGACAGGGGCACGAGCAGTACTTC,CASSKTGQGHEQYF
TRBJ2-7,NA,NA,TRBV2,TGTGCCAGCAGGGGGGACTCCTACGAGCAGTACTTC,CASRGDSYEQYF
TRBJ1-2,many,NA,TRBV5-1,TGCGCCAGCAGCTCCGGGACGGACTATGGCTACACCTTC,CASSSGTDYGYTF
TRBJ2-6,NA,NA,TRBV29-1,TGCAGCGTTGAAACCCCCCATCAGGGGGGGTTTGGGGCCAACGTCCTGACTTTC,CSVETPHQGGFGANVLTF
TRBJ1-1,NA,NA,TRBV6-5,TGTGCCAGCATTTTGATTCGTATGAGGGTCGAGGGCACTGAAGCTTTCTTT,CASILIRMRVEGTEAFF
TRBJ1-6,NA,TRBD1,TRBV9,TGTGCCAGCAGCGTAGTGGGACAGAATTCACCCCTCCACTTT,CASSVVGQNSPLHF
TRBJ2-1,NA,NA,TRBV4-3,TGCGCCAGCAGCCAACTTGGTGTCTACAATGAGCAGTTCTTC,CASSQLGVYNEQFF
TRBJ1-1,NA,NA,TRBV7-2,TGTGCCAGCAGCCCCGAGGCCCCACTCAACACTGAAGCTTTCTTT,CASSPEAPLNTEAFF
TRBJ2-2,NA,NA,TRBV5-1,TGCGCCAGCAGTATGACTGAAGCGCGTGGCGGGGAGCTGTTTTTT,CASSMTEARGGELFF
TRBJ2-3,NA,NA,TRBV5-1,TGCGCCAGCAGCGCCAGGGGTTTCGATACGCAGTATTTT,CASSARGFDTQYF
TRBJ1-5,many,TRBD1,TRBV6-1,TGTGCCAGCAGTGATGGAGAAATTCGGGACAGGGTTGTTTGGGGGGACTCTCAGCCCCAGCATTTT,CASSDGEIRDRVVWGDSQPQHF
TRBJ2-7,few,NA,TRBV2,TGTGCCAGCAGTGAAGAGGTGGACAGCCAGTACTTC,CASSEEVDSQYF
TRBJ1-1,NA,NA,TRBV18,TGTGCCAGCTCACACGGGGACGGTGGGGGGAACACTGAAGCTTTCTTT,CASSHGDGGGNTEAFF
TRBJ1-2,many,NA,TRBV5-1,TGCGCCAGCAGCTTCGTCCGAGGGGTGCGCACCTTC,CASSFVRGVRTF
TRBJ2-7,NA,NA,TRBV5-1,TGCGCCAGCGGCCGGGACACTCACTACGAGCAGTACTTC,CASGRDTHYEQYF
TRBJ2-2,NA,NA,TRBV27,TGTGCCAGCGGGCCGCGGCAGGGGCCATTCTGGGCCGGGGAGCTGTTTTTT,CASGPRQGPFWAGELFF
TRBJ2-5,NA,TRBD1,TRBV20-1,TGCAGTGCTTGGGACAGAGAGACCCAGTACTTC,CSAWDRETQYF
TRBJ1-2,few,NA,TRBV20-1,TGCAGTGCTAGAGATCCCGCAGGTGTCGCGTATACGGGCTACACCTTC,CSARDPAGVAYTGYTF
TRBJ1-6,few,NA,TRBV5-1,TGCGCCAGCAGCTTTGCCGGGTTCGATTCACCCCTCCACTTT,CASSFAGFDSPLHF
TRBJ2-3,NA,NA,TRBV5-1,TGCGCCAGCAGCACCGGCCAAACAGGGCCCACAGATACGCAGTATTTT,CASSTGQTGPTDTQYF
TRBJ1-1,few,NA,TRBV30,TGTGCCTGGATCGTTATGAACACTGAAGCTTTCTTT,CAWIVMNTEAFF
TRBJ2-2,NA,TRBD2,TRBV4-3,TGCGCCAGCAGCCAAGACAGCGGGGGGGCCGACGGGGAGCTGTTTTTT,CASSQDSGGADGELFF
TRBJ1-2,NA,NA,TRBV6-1,TGTGCCAGCAGCCCCGGAGAGGCCTTTAACTATGGCTACACCTTC,CASSPGEAFNYGYTF
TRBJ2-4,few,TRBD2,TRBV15,TGTGCCACCAGCAGAGATCAGGAGCGGGGGATAAAAAACATTCAGTACTTC,CATSRDQERGIKNIQYF
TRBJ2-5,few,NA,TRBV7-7,TGTGCCAGCAGCCGAAGAGGGAGCCAAGAGACCCAGTACTTC,CASSRRGSQETQYF
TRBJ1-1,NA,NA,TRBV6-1,TGTGCCAGCAGACCTTGGGGGCCCGGGAACACTGAAGCTTTCTTT,CASRPWGPGNTEAFF
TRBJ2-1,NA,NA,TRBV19,TGTGCCAGTACTTTTCAATATCCGCGGAATGAGCAGTTCTTC,CASTFQYPRNEQFF
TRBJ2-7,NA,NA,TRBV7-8,TGTGCCACCTCCGCGGGACCGAACTACGAGCAGTACTTC,CATSAGPNYEQYF
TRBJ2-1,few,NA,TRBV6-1,TGTGCCAGCAGCTGGGCAGGTTACAATGAGCAGTTCTTC,CASSWAGYNEQFF
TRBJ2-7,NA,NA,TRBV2,TGTGCCAGCAGTGAAGACGGACCCTACGAGCAGTACTTC,CASSEDGPYEQYF
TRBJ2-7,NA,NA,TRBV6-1,TGTGCCAGCAGTGATCCTCGGGGTCCCCGGCTCTACGAGCAGTACTTC,CASSDPRGPRLYEQYF
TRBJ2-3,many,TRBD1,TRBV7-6,TGTGCCAGCAGCCTAGATACAGGGGCTGGAGATACGCAGTATTTT,CASSLDTGAGDTQYF
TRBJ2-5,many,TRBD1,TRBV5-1,TGCGCCAGCACTCCCGACAGGGACCAAGAGACCCAGTACTTC,CASTPDRDQETQYF
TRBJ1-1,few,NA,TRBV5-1,TGCGCCAGCAGCTTGGAGTGGGGGGTTGTGGTGAACACTGAAGCTTTCTTT,CASSLEWGVVVNTEAFF
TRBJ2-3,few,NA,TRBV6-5,TGTGCCAGCAGTTACTACTATAACACAGATACGCAGTATTTT,CASSYYYNTDTQYF